The 20 T cell receptor beta chains listed next were all sequenced from one sample in a study of immune characterization of retroperitoneal liposarcoma. TCRdb reprocessed the PCR reads via MiXCR and lists one record per CDR3 protein. The table lists approximately 11,000 distinct CDR3 sequences, approximately 46% of them singletons. Input material: tumor tissue. These receptors all stem from a female donor with retroperitoneal liposarcoma.

The gene calls are TRBV6-1 and TRBJ2-1; D ambiguous. The J call may be faulty, since TRBJ2-7 better matches the DNA end. Germline loops: CDR1 MNHNS, CDR2 SASEGT. The CDR3 has 13 residues. As DNA, the CDR3 is TGTGCCAGCAAGGGTCGAACCTACAATGAGCAGTACTTC. As protein: CASKGRTYNEQYF.

The V call is TRBV6-1, the J call TRBJ2-3, with 12 bases fitting TRBD2. Per the germline V gene, CDR1 is MNHNS and CDR2 is SASEGT. This CDR3 has 15 amino acids. V lost 2 bases to trimming and J lost 4 bases; unmatched junction nucleotides: 1. CDR3 residues: CASSELAGGPDTQYF. In DNA, the CDR3 is TGTGCCAGCAGTGAACTAGCGGGAGGGCCAGATACGCAGTATTTT.

The V gene is TRBV6-5, the J gene TRBJ1-1; possible D gene TRBD1, 6 bases. The germline V gene has CDR1 MNHEY and CDR2 SVGAGI. The CDR3 is made up of 14 amino acids. V lost 6 bases to trimming and J lost 2 bases, with 13 bases between them. DNA of the CDR3: TGTGCCAGCAGCCTGAACAGGGAAAACACTGAAGCTTTCTTT. The encoded protein is CASSLNRENTEAFF.

The gene calls are TRBV12-3 or TRBV12-4 and TRBJ2-4; D gene unclear. Gene TRBJ2-5 matches the end of the DNA better, so the J call may be wrong. The length of the CDR3 is 13 residues. The CDR3 here is CASTSSSQETQYF. The DNA for the CDR3 is TGTGCCAGCACCTCCTCCTCTCAAGAGACCCAGTACTTC.

The chain combines TRBV7-6 with TRBJ2-5; no firm D call. The J call is in doubt because the DNA end fits TRBJ2-7 better. The CDR3 length is 14 residues. Germline CDR1 is SGHVS and CDR2 is FNYEAQ. The CDR3 DNA is TGTGCCAGCAGCCCCGAAGGCCTAGCCTACGAGCAGTACTTC. Its protein product is CASSPEGLAYEQYF.

This chain links TRBV6-8 with TRBJ1-1; D possibly corresponds to TRBD1 (6 bases). CDR3 length: 13 amino acids. Trimming took 11 bases from V and 2 from J, leaving 15 bases between them. CDR1 and CDR2 (germline): MNHGY, SAAAGT. The CDR3 reads CAASLGTNTEAFF. CDR3 DNA sequence: TGTGCCGCTTCCCTAGGGACAAACACTGAAGCTTTCTTT.

This clonotype is medium-sized by share. The conserved closing phenylalanine or tryptophan is absent in this CDR3, likely reflecting a read error. The limits of the CDR3 on the DNA are not certain, so only TCRdb's listed CDR3 is given. V usage is TRBV22-1 and J usage is TRBJ2-1. TRBV22-1 is a known pseudogene. 11 amino acids form the CDR3, both terminal residues included. CDR3 sequence reads: CPASALPSPAA.

The rearrangement joins TRBV12-5 to TRBJ1-2, with a tentative D call TRBD1 (6 bases). V was trimmed by 1 base and J by 9 bases, leaving 9 bases between them. Germline V gene sequence: CDR1 LGHNT, CDR2 FRNRAP. CDR3 length: 12 amino acids. The CDR3 here is CASGLDQGSYTF. Written as DNA, the CDR3 is TGTGCTAGTGGTTTGGATCAGGGGAGCTACACCTTC.

The J gene is TRBJ2-5, the V gene TRBV6-1; D may be TRBD2 (6 bases). The CDR3 extends over 12 amino acids. Germline V gene data show CDR1 as MNHNS and CDR2 as SASEGT. V was clipped by 6 bases and J by 5 bases, with 10 bases between them. The CDR3 DNA follows: TGTGCCAGCAGAAGAGGAGGGGAGACCCAGTACTTC. This sequence encodes CASRRGGETQYF.

The sample holds one count of this clonotype. The chain joins TRBV7-2 to TRBJ2-3; 7 bases line up with TRBD2. The germline gives CDR1 SGHTA, CDR2 FQGNSA. This CDR3 is 14 amino acids long. The ends lost 10 bases at V and 2 bases at J; junction bases unmatched: 9. The CDR3 DNA sequence: TGTGCCATCATCTTCGGGGGGTCCACAGATACGCAGTATTTT. Protein sequence: CAIIFGGSTDTQYF.

To note about this clonotype: The CDR3 carries no conserved terminal phenylalanine or tryptophan, so it likely arises from a read error. The chain joins TRBV6-6 to TRBJ2-1; D unresolved. TRBJ2-7 explains the end of the DNA better; the J call may be wrong. Germline-derived CDR1 and CDR2 are MNHNY and SVGAGI (reference sequence). The CDR3 sequence is 11 residues long. The CDR3, as DNA: TGTGCCAGCAGTTACTCGGGGGAGCAGTACTCC. Translating gives CASSYSGEQYS.

The gene calls are TRBV7-6 and TRBJ1-2; a weak D match, TRBD1 (5 bases). CDR1 and CDR2 (germline): SGHVS, FNYEAQ. This CDR3 has 15 amino acids. V lost 5 bases to trimming and J lost 5 bases, with 18 bases between them. Here the CDR3 reads CASSPKWGGEYGYTF. Written as DNA, the CDR3 is TGTGCCAGCAGCCCAAAGTGGGGGGGAGAGTATGGCTACACCTTC. Filled out from reference TRBV7-6 and TRBJ1-2, the complete variable domain reads GAGVSQSPRYKVTKRGQDVALRCDPISGHVSLYWYRQALGQGPEFLTYFNYEAQQDKSGLPNDRFSAERPEGSISTLTIQRTEQRDSAMYRCASSPKWGGEYGYTFGSGTRLTVV.

In its sample, this clonotype was seen a few times. V gene TRBV6-1 combines with J gene TRBJ2-1, with TRBD2 matching 10 bases. The germline gives CDR1 MNHNS, CDR2 SASEGT. V shed 10 bases, J shed 7 bases, and the junction held 10 bases outside the gene matches. The CDR3 is 14 residues long. The CDR3 here is CAIYLAGVGNEQFF. Here the CDR3 DNA reads TGTGCCATCTACCTAGCGGGAGTAGGAAATGAGCAGTTCTTC.

V is TRBV6-1 and J is TRBJ2-6, with 12 bases identical to TRBD2. The J call may not be correct, given that the DNA end is closer to TRBJ2-7. In germline, CDR1 is MNHNS, CDR2 SASEGT. The CDR3 spans 16 residues. The CDR3 loop is CASSKLAGGTSYEQYF. DNA of the CDR3: TGTGCCAGCAGTAAACTAGCGGGAGGCACGTCCTACGAGCAGTACTTC.

The sample holds a few counts of this clonotype. V gene TRBV6-6 combines with J gene TRBJ2-5, with 8 bases lining up with TRBD1. V lost 0 bases and J lost 5; bases outside the gene matches: 8. CDR1 and CDR2 from the germline V gene are MNHNY and SVGAGI (reference sequence). The CDR3 has 16 residues. CDR3 nucleotide sequence: TGTGCCAGCAGTTACTCGCCGACAGGGGCCGGGGAGACCCAGTACTTC. Protein product: CASSYSPTGAGETQYF.

This clonotype was recorded once. The V gene is TRBV6-8, the J gene TRBJ2-5; 7 bases are shared with TRBD1. The assigned J gene may be wrong: the sequence end matches TRBJ2-7 better. Germline loops: CDR1 MNHGY, CDR2 SAAAGT. The CDR3 has 15 amino acids. Here the CDR3 reads CASSFQPRTGSEQYF. Here the CDR3 DNA reads TGTGCCAGCAGTTTCCAACCCCGGACAGGTTCCGAGCAGTACTTC.

V is TRBV27 and J is TRBJ2-1; a weak D match, TRBD2 (6 bases). The end of the DNA aligns better with TRBJ2-7, so the J call may be wrong. This CDR3 has 15 residues. Germline V gene sequence: CDR1 MNHEY, CDR2 SMNVEV (reference sequence). In nucleotides, the CDR3 is TGTGCCAGCAGCTATGTACTAGCCGGAACCTACGAGCAGTACTTC. Amino acids: CASSYVLAGTYEQYF.

This chain connects TRBV7-2 to TRBJ1-6; 11 positions agree with TRBD1. The germline gives CDR1 SGHTA, CDR2 FQGNSA. This CDR3 region has 14 residues. V shed 6 bases, J shed 10 bases, and the junction held 5 bases outside the gene matches. The CDR3 nucleotides read TGTGCCAGCAGGGGGGGGACAGGGGGATCACCCCTCCACTTT. Amino acid sequence: CASRGGTGGSPLHF.

The CDR3 loop reads CASNALAGGAYEQYF. DNA of the CDR3: TGTGCCAGCAACGCACTAGCGGGAGGAGCCTACGAGCAGTACTTC. The chain joins TRBV27 to TRBJ2-1; 12 bases line up with TRBD2. The closer fit of TRBJ2-7 to the DNA end suggests the J call may be wrong. Germline CDR1 and CDR2: MNHEY and SMNVEV (reference sequence). CDR3 size: 15 residues.

Comments on this clonotype: The junction and the germline gene differ at one end; a read error may be behind it. V is TRBV6-5 and J is TRBJ1-6; weak D call: TRBD1 (5 bases). Germline V CDR1 and CDR2: MNHEY, SVGAGI. The CDR3 is 15 residues long. The CDR3 DNA reads TGTGCCACCAGTAGTCCTATAGCGGGGGACTCACCCCTCCACTTT. As protein: CATSSPIAGDSPLHF.